This record concerns one TCR beta chain sequence. Its binding antigen is unknown. Nothing much larger sits one base from this clone, and base qualities are not available. This sample was taken from a study of CD8+ T cells in alopecia areata (dated 2018 in TCRdb). Notes on the research overall: In both human patients and the C3H/HeJ mouse model, the study applied high-throughput TCRbeta sequencing to look at T cell clonal expansion in alopecia areata. In humans, TCRbeta sequencing was performed on scalp tissue and on sorted CD4+ and CD8+ peripheral blood T cells from healthy controls and from patients with patchy or totalis/universalis alopecia areata. Scalp clonality was compared across normal scalp (n=4), patchy alopecia areata scalp (n=8), and alopecia totalis/universalis scalp (n=8). TCRbeta CDR3 regions were amplified by immunoSEQ multiplex PCR using 35 Vbeta forward and 13 Jbeta reverse primers. RNA was extracted with the PAXgene miRNA kit for fixed scalp, the miRNeasy kit for PBMCs, and the RNeasy kit for mouse skin.

Results and caveats for the whole study, not just this receptor: Compared with mice, TCR sequences shared between patients were less clear, possibly partly because of HLA diversity across the patient population. Unlike mouse skin, where gammadelta T cells dominate, normal human skin contains resident alphabeta T cells that get sequenced too, which complicates analysis of the scalp TCR repertoire. Higher clonality and more expanded CD8+ clones were observed in lesional scalp than in normal scalp, particularly in alopecia totalis/universalis, a finding suggestive of antigenic drive.

The library was built by means of the immunoSEQ multiplex PCR assay. RNA was extracted from all samples and reverse transcribed into cDNA as template for TCR sequencing. First-strand cDNA was synthesized with SuperScript III using a 2:1 mix of oligo-dT and random hexamers. A synthetic immune receptor repertoire was used to measure amplification bias, and any remaining bias was corrected computationally. In the original analysis: Raw reads were preprocessed for error removal, and CDR3 was defined according to IMGT conventions as running from the conserved cysteine to phenylalanine. Clonality was computed as 1 minus the Shannon entropy, with the entropy normalized by log2 of the number of productive unique TCRs. Whether each scalp clone was CD4 or CD8 was inferred by checking scalp TCRbeta sequences against the CD4 and CD8 repertoires from sorted blood. TCRdb holds this immuneACCESS table with in-frame rearrangements only. Some clones are missing; in checked studies, unresolved V genes explain under half, and the rest has no known cause. For V, J and clone size, that table is used; D and trimming come from the DNA. Within this sample are 200,000 or so clones, with around 50% of them counted one time only. Over 4% of the sample lies in the top ten.

The germline ends are 4 bases apart after V is trimmed by 2 bases and J by 5 bases. The CDR3 starts with the cysteine, ends with the phenylalanine, and has 11 residues. The only DNA kept is the CDR3, 33 bases in frame from the first base. The germline V gene encodes CDR1 SGHNT and CDR2 YYREEE (reference sequence). After PBMCs were isolated by density centrifugation and stained for CD3, CD4 and CD8, a FACSAria was used to sort CD4+ and CD8+ T cells. Unaffected controls provided scalp biopsies and blood samples. The sample taken for sequencing was CD8+ T cells sorted from blood. Rearrangement joined TRBV5-4 to TRBJ1-1, with the D gene too uncertain to name. The sequence was collected from a human donor in good health. The CDR3 corresponds to CASSFGTEAFF. The bases read TGTGCCAGCAGCTTTGGGACTGAAGCTTTCTTT.